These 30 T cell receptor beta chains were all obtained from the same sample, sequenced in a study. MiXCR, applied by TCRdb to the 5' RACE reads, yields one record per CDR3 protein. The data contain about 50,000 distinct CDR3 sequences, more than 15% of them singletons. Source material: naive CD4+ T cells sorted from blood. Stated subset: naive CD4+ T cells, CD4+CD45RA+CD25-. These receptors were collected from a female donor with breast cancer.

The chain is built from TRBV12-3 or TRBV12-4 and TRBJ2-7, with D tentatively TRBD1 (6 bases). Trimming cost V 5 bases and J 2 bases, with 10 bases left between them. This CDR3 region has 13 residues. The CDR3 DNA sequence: TGTGCCAGCAGTCGACAGGAGGCCTACGAGCAGTACTTC. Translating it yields CASSRQEAYEQYF.

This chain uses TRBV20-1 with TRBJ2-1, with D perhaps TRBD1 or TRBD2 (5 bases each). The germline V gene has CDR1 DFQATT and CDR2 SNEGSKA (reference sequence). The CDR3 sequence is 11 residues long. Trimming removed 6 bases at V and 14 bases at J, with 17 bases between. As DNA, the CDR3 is TGCAGTGCCGCAGACGGGACCCGCGAGTTCTTC. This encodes CSAADGTREFF.

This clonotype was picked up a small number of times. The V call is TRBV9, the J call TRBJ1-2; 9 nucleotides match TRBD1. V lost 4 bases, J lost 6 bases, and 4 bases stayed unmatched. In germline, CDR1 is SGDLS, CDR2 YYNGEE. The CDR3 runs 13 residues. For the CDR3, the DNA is TGTGCCAGCAGCCGGACAGGGGTCCATGGCTACACCTTC. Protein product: CASSRTGVHGYTF.

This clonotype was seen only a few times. The DNA for the CDR3 is TGTGCCAGCAGCTTAGCTCAGGGAAACATTCAGTACTTC. Its translation: CASSLAQGNIQYF. The chain recombines TRBV7-9 with TRBJ2-4; D is possibly TRBD1 (5 bases). V lost 0 bases and J lost 6, with 6 bases in between. The germline gives CDR1 SEHNR, CDR2 FQNEAQ (reference sequence). This CDR3 region has 13 residues.

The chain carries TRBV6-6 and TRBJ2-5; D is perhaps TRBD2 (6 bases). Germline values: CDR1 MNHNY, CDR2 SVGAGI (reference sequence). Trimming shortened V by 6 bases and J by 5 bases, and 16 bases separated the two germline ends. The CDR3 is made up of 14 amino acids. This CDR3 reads CASRNGGTPETQYF. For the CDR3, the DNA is TGTGCCAGCAGGAACGGGGGAACGCCGGAGACCCAGTACTTC.

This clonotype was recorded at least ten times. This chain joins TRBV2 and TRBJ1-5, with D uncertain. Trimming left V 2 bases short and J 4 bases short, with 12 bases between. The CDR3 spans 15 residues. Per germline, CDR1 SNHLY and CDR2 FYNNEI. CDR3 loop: CASSEQQIRNQPQHF. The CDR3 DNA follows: TGTGCCAGCAGTGAACAACAGATCAGAAATCAGCCCCAGCATTTT.

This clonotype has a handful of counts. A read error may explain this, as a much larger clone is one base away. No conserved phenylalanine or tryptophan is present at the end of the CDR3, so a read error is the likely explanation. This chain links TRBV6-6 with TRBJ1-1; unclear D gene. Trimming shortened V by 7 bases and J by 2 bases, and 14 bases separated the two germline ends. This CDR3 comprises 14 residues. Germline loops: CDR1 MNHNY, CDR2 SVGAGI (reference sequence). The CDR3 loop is CASNTQEFNTEAFL. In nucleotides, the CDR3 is TGTGCCAGCAATACACAAGAATTCAACACTGAAGCTTTCCTT.

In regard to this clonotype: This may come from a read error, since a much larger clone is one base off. CDR3 in DNA: TGTGCCAGCGGTTATACAGGGGGAGCTTTCTTT. Protein product: CASGYTGGAFF. The chain recombines TRBV12-3 or TRBV12-4 with TRBJ1-1; 8 bases agree with TRBD1. The length of the CDR3 is 11 residues. The ends lost 8 bases at V and 10 bases at J; junction bases unmatched: 6.

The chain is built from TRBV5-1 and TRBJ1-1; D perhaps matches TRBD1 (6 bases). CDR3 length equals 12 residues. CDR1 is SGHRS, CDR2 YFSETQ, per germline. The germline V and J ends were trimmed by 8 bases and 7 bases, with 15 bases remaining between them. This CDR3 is CASHREGGEAFF. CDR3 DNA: TGCGCCAGTCACCGGGAGGGGGGTGAAGCTTTCTTT.

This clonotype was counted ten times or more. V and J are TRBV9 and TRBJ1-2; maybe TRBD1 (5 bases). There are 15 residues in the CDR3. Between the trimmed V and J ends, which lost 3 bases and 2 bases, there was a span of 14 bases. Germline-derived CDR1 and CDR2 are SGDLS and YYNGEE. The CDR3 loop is CASSGRGVRNYGYTF. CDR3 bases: TGTGCCAGCAGCGGGCGGGGGGTCCGCAACTATGGCTACACCTTC.

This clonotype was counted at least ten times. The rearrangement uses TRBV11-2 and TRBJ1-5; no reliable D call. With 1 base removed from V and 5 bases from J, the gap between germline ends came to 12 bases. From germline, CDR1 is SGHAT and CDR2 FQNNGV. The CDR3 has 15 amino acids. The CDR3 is CASSLGVGRYQPQHF. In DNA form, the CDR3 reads TGTGCCAGCAGCTTAGGCGTCGGACGATATCAGCCCCAGCATTTT.

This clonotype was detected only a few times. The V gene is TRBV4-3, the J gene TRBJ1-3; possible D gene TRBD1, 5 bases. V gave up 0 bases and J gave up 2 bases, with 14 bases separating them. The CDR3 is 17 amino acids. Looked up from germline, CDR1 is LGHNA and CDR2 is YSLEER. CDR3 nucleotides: TGCGCCAGCAGCCAAGAATTATGGGGCAGCGCTGGAAACACCATATATTTT. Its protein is CASSQELWGSAGNTIYF.

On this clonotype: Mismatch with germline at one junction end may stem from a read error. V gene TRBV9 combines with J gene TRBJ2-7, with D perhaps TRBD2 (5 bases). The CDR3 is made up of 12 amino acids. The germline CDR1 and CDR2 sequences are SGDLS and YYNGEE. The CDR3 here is CVSSLEGNEQYF. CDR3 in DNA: TGTGTCAGCAGCCTCGAGGGCAACGAGCAGTACTTC.

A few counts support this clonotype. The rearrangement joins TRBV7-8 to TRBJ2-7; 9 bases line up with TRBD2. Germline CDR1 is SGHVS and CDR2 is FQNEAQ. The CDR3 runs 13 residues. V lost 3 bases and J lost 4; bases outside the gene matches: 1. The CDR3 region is CASSFLAGYEQYF. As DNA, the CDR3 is TGTGCCAGCAGCTTTCTAGCGGGGTACGAGCAGTACTTC.

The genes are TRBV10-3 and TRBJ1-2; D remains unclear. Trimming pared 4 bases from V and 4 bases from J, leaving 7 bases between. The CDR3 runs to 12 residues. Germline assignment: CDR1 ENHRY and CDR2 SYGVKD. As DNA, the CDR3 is TGTGCCATCAGTGCCAGCACCTATGGCTACACCTTC. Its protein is CAISASTYGYTF.

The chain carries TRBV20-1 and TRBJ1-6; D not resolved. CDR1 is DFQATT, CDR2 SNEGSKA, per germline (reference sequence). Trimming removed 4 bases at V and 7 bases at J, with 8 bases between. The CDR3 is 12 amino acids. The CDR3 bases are TGCAGTGCTACTACAAGGAATTCACCCCTCCACTTT. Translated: CSATTRNSPLHF.

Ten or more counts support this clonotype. CDR3 sequence: CASSQVGRGRGADTQYF. CDR3 bases: TGCGCCAGCAGCCAAGTGGGTAGGGGGCGCGGTGCAGATACGCAGTATTTT. The chain employs TRBV4-1 and TRBJ2-3; 7 bases are a match to TRBD1. With 1 base clipped from V and 4 bases from J, the junction kept 11 bases outside the gene matches. Germline loops: CDR1 MGHRA, CDR2 YSYEKL. The CDR3 has 17 residues.

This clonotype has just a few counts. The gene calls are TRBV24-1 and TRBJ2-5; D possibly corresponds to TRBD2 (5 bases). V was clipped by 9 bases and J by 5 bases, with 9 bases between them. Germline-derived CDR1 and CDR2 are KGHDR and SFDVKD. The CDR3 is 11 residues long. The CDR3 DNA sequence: TGTGCCACCGCCCGCGGGGAGACCCAGTACTTC. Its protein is CATARGETQYF.

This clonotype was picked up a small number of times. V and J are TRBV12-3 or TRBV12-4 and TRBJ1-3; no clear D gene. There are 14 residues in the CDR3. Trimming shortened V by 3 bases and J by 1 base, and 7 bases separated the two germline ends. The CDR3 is CASSFFGSGNTIYF. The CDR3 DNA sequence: TGTGCCAGCAGTTTCTTTGGTTCTGGAAACACCATATATTTT.

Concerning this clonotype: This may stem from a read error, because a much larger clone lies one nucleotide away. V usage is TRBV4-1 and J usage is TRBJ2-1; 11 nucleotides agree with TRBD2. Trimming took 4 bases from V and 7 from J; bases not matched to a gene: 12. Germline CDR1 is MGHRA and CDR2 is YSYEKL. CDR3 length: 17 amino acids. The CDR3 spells CASSRAGLAVPGNEQFF. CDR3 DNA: TGCGCCAGCAGCCGAGCGGGACTAGCGGTCCCGGGGAATGAGCAGTTCTTC.

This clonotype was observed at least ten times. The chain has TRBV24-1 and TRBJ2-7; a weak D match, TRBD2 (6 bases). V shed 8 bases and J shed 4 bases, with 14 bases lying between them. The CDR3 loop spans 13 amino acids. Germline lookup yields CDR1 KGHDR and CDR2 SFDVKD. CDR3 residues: CATISGDPYEQYF. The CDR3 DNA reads TGTGCCACCATATCGGGAGACCCATACGAGCAGTACTTC.

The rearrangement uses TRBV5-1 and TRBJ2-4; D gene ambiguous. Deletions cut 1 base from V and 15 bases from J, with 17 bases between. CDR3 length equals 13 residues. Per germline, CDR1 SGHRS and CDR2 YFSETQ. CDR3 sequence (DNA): TGCGCCAGCAGCTTGACCCCGGGCCAACCGCCGTACTTC. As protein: CASSLTPGQPPYF.

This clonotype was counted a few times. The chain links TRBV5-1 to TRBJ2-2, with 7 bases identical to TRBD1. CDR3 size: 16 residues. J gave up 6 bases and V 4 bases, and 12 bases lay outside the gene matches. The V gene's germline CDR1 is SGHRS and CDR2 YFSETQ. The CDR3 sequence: CASSVTPTGSAGELFF. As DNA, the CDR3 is TGCGCCAGCAGCGTAACACCGACAGGGAGCGCCGGGGAGCTGTTTTTT. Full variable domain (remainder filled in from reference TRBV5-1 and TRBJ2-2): KAGVTQTPRYLIKTRGQQVTLSCSPISGHRSVSWYQQTPGQGLQFLFEYFSETQRNKGNFPGRFSGRQFSNSRSEMNVSTLELGDSALYLCASSVTPTGSAGELFFGEGSRLTVL.

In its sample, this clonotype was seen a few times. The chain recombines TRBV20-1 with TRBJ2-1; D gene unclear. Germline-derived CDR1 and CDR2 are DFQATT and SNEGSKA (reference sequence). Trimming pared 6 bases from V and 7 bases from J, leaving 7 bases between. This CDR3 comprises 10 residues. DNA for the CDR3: TGCAGTGCCTTTGAGAATGAGCAGTTCTTC. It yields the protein CSAFENEQFF.

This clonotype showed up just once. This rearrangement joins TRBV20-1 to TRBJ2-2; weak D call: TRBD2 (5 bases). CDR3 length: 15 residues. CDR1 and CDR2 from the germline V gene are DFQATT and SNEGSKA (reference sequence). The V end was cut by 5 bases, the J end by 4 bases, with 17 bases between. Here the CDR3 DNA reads TGCAGTGCTTCCCTGGTGGGAGAGTTCACCGGGGAGCTGTTTTTT. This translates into CSASLVGEFTGELFF.

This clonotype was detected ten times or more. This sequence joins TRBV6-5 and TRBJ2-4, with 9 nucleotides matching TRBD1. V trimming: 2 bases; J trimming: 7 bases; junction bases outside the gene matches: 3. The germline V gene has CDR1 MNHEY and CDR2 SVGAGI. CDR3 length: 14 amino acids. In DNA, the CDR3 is TGTGCCAGCAGTTACGGGGGACAGGGCAACATTCAGTACTTC. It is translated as CASSYGGQGNIQYF.

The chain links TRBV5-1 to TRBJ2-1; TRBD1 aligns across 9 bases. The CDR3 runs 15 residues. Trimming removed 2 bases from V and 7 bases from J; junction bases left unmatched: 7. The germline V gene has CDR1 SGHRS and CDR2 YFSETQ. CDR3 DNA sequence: TGCGCCAGCAGCTTCGGGACAGGGCTCCCTAATGAGCAGTTCTTC. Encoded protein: CASSFGTGLPNEQFF.

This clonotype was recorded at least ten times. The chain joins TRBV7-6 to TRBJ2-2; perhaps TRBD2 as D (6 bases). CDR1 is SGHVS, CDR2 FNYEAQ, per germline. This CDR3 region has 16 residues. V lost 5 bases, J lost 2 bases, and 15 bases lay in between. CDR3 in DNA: TGTGCCAGCAGCCCGGGTCTAGCGAGTAACACCGGGGAGCTGTTTTTT. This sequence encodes CASSPGLASNTGELFF. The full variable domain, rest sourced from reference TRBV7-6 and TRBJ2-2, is GAGVSQSPRYKVTKRGQDVALRCDPISGHVSLYWYRQALGQGPEFLTYFNYEAQQDKSGLPNDRFSAERPEGSISTLTIQRTEQRDSAMYRCASSPGLASNTGELFFGEGSRLTVL.

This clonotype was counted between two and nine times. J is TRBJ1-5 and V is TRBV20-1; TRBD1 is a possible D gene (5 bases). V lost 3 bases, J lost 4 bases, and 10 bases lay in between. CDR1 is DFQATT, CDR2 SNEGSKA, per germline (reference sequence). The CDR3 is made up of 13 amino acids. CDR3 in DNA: TGCAGTGCTAGCGAGGACACTAATCAGCCCCAGCATTTT. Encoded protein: CSASEDTNQPQHF.

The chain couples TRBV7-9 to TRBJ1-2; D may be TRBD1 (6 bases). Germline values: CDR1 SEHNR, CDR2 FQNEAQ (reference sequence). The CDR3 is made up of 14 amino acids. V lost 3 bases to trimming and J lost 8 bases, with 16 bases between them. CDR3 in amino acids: CASSLLSQGNGYTF. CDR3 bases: TGTGCCAGCAGCTTGTTATCACAGGGTAACGGCTACACCTTC.